One and the same sample provided the 15 T cell receptor beta chains below, sequenced in a study of technical replicates of blood from a few donors. Assay: immunoSEQ multiplex PCR; the TCRdb copy retains only in-frame clones and omits some. The table shows 40,000 to 60,000 clones, with roughly 90% occurring only once. Sequenced input: PBMCs. These receptors came from a human donor in good health. Some clones in this sample may be carry-over from other donors' samples.

The chain links TRBV29-1 to TRBJ2-2, with 9 bases lining up with TRBD1. The CDR3 consists of 14 residues. CDR1 is SQVTM, CDR2 ANQGSEA, per germline. The trim removed 5 bases at V and 3 bases at J, leaving 4 bases unmatched. Here the CDR3 DNA reads TGCAGCGTTCGGGACAGGGTGGACACCGGGGAGCTGTTTTTT. It yields the protein CSVRDRVDTGELFF.

The V gene is TRBV19, the J gene TRBJ1-1; TRBD1 agrees at 8 bases. CDR1 and CDR2 from the germline V gene are LNHDA and SQIVND (reference sequence). The V segment lost 5 bases and the J segment 10 bases; nucleotides outside the gene matches: 9. This CDR3 is 13 amino acids long. This CDR3 reads CASSDDRGSTAFF. In DNA, the CDR3 is TGTGCCAGTAGTGACGACAGGGGCAGCACAGCTTTCTTT.

The chain joins TRBV11-3 to TRBJ2-7; 8 positions agree with TRBD2. Germline CDR1 and CDR2: SGHNT and YENEEA. The V and J ends lost 2 bases and 5 bases, in that order; junction bases with no gene match: 14. The CDR3 is 17 amino acids. CDR3 nucleotides: TGTGCCAGCAGCTTACCCCTCCCCCGGGGGGGCCGGAACGAGCAGTACTTC. Its protein is CASSLPLPRGGRNEQYF.

This chain links TRBV7-7 with TRBJ2-7; D may be TRBD1 (5 bases). The CDR3 totals 13 residues. CDR1 and CDR2 (germline): SSHAT, FNYEAQ (reference sequence). Deletions cut 5 bases from V and 4 bases from J, with 12 bases between. The CDR3 DNA sequence: TGTGCCAGCAGCCCCCAGGGTGGTTACGAGCAGTACTTC. Translation gives CASSPQGGYEQYF.

CDR3 nucleotide sequence: TGTGCCATCAGTGACCAGTCCGAGCAGTACTTC. This codes for CAISDQSEQYF. The chain has TRBV10-3 and TRBJ2-7; D remains ambiguous. The CDR3 covers 11 residues. Germline CDR1 and CDR2: ENHRY and SYGVKD. Trimming took 3 bases from V and 6 from J, leaving 6 bases between them.

The V and J genes are TRBV10-1 and TRBJ1-6; the D is unclear. The CDR3 totals 13 residues. Germline V gene lookup returns CDR1 WNHNN and CDR2 SYGVQD (reference sequence). Trimming pared 10 bases from V and 6 bases from J, leaving 13 bases between. The CDR3 here is CATLHQVNSPLHF. In DNA form, the CDR3 reads TGCGCCACCTTGCACCAGGTTAATTCACCCCTCCACTTT.

This clone is categorized as medium-sized. The germline gene is not matched at one end of the junction; a read error may be the cause. The rearrangement links TRBV5-1 to TRBJ1-6, with D maybe TRBD1 (5 bases). The CDR3 runs to 14 residues. CDR1 is SGHRS and CDR2 is YFSETQ in the germline V gene. CDR3 sequence (DNA): TGCGCCAGCAGTTTGGCCGGGGGTTATTCACCCCTCCACTTT. Residues: CASSLAGGYSPLHF.

The chain is built from TRBV6-5 and TRBJ1-6; 8 bases are a match to TRBD1. The CDR3 totals 15 residues. CDR1 and CDR2 from the germline V gene are MNHEY and SVGAGI. V shed 0 bases, J shed 9 bases, and the junction held 4 bases outside the gene matches. The CDR3 nucleotides read TGTGCCAGCAGTTACTCAGGACAGGGTGCTTCACCCCTCCACTTT. Its protein product is CASSYSGQGASPLHF.

This sequence joins TRBV5-1 and TRBJ1-2; no clear D. Germline V gives CDR1 SGHRS, CDR2 YFSETQ. This CDR3 comprises 15 residues. Between the trimmed V and J ends, which lost 4 bases and 2 bases, there was a span of 15 bases. The CDR3: CASSDRGLGNYGYTF. CDR3 coding DNA: TGCGCCAGCAGCGACCGGGGTTTGGGGAACTATGGCTACACCTTC. The full variable domain, its missing parts supplied by reference TRBV5-1 and TRBJ1-2, is KAGVTQTPRYLIKTRGQQVTLSCSPISGHRSVSWYQQTPGQGLQFLFEYFSETQRNKGNFPGRFSGRQFSNSRSEMNVSTLELGDSALYLCASSDRGLGNYGYTFGSGTRLTVV.

A single count supports this clone. The chain recombines TRBV2 with TRBJ2-7; D is perhaps TRBD2 (5 bases). The germline V gene encodes CDR1 SNHLY and CDR2 FYNNEI. The CDR3 loop spans 14 amino acids. Deletions cut 4 bases from V and 1 base from J, with 11 bases between. The CDR3 DNA follows: TGTGCCAGCAGTGGTGGGAGAGGATCCTACGAGCAGTACTTC. It encodes CASSGGRGSYEQYF.

The chain carries TRBV6-5 and TRBJ1-2; D is ambiguous. Trimming cost V 0 bases and J 4 bases, with 15 bases left between them. CDR1 is MNHEY, CDR2 SVGAGI, per germline. This CDR3 comprises 16 residues. The CDR3 is CASSYSSLEVGYGYTF. The CDR3 DNA reads TGTGCCAGCAGTTACTCGTCATTGGAGGTCGGCTATGGCTACACCTTC.

The chain carries TRBV19 and TRBJ2-2; the D gene is possibly TRBD1 (6 bases). V lost 5 bases to trimming and J lost 6 bases, with 22 bases between them. This CDR3 region has 17 residues. Germline CDR1 reads LNHDA; CDR2 reads SQIVND (reference sequence). The CDR3 nucleotides read TGTGCCAGTAGTCTAAACACAGGGACGGGACGGGCCGGGGAGCTGTTTTTT. It yields the protein CASSLNTGTGRAGELFF. Variable domain in full (rest from reference TRBV19 and TRBJ2-2): DGGITQSPKYLFRKEGQNVTLSCEQNLNHDAMYWYRQDPGQGLRLIYYSQIVNDFQKGDIAEGYSVSREKKESFPLTVTSAQKNPTAFYLCASSLNTGTGRAGELFFGEGSRLTVL.

The CDR3 sequence: CASSPGRAEQYF. The CDR3 DNA reads as TGTGCCAGCAGCCCGGGGAGGGCCGAGCAGTACTTC. The V call is TRBV5-6, the J call TRBJ2-7; 7 bases are a match to TRBD2. Germline V gives CDR1 SGHDT, CDR2 YYEEEE. The CDR3 has 12 residues. The V gene end was trimmed by 4 bases and the J gene end by 6 bases; junction bases not matched to a gene: 4.

This clone was seen only once. The chain recombines TRBV11-2 with TRBJ2-7; the D gene is possibly TRBD2 (6 bases). Looked up from germline, CDR1 is SGHAT and CDR2 is FQNNGV. CDR3 size: 14 residues. Trimming shortened V by 0 bases and J by 6 bases, and 12 bases separated the two germline ends. CDR3 region: CASSLDTSLGEQYF. The CDR3, as DNA: TGTGCCAGCAGCTTAGATACTAGCCTCGGCGAGCAGTACTTC.

This clone was detected once. In DNA form, the CDR3 reads TGTGCCAGCAGGAAGGACAATACGAACACTGAAGCTTTCTTT. Translated: CASRKDNTNTEAFF. The rearrangement uses TRBV5-8 and TRBJ1-1; D may be TRBD1 (5 bases). CDR3 length: 14 residues. The ends were cut back, 5 bases at V and 1 base at J, with 12 bases in the middle. The germline V gene has CDR1 SGHTS and CDR2 YDEGEE.